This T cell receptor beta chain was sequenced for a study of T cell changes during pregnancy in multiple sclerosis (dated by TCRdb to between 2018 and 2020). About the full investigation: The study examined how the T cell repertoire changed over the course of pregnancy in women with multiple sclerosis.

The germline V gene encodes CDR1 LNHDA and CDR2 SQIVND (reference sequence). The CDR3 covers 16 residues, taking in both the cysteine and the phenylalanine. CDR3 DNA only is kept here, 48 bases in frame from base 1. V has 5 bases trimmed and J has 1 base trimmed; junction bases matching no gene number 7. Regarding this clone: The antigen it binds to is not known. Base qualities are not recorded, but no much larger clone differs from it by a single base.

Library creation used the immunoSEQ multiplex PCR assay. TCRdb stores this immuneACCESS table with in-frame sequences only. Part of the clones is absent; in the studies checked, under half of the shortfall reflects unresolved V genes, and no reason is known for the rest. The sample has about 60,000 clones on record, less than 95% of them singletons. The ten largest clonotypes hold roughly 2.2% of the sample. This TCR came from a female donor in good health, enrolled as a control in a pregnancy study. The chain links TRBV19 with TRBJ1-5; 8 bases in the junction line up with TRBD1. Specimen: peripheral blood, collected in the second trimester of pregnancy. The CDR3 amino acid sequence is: CASSGRRQGSNQPQHF. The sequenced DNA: TGTGCCAGTAGTGGGCGACGACAGGGGAGCAATCAGCCCCAGCATTTT.